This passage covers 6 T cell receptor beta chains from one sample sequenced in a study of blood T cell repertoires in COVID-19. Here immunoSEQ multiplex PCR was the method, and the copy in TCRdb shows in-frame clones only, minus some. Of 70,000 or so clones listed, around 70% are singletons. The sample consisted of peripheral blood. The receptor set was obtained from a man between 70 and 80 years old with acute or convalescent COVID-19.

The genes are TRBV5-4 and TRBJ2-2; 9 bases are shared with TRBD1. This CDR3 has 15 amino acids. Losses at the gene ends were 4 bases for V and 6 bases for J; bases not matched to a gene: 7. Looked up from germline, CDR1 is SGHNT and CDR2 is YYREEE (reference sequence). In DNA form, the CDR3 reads TGTGCCAGCAGCCAAACAGGGGGCGCCGCCGGGGAGCTGTTTTTT. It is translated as CASSQTGGAAGELFF.

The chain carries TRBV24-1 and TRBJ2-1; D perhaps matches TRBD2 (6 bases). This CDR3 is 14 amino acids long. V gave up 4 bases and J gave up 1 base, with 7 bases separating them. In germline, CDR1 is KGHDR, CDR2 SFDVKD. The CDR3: CATSDGGSYNEQFF. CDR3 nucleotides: TGTGCCACCAGTGACGGGGGATCCTACAATGAGCAGTTCTTC.

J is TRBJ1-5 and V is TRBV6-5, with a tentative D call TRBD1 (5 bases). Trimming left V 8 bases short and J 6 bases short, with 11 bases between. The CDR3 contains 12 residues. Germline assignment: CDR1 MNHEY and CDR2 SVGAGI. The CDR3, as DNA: TGTGCCAGCTCCGACAGTTCTCAGCCCCAGCATTTT. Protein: CASSDSSQPQHF.

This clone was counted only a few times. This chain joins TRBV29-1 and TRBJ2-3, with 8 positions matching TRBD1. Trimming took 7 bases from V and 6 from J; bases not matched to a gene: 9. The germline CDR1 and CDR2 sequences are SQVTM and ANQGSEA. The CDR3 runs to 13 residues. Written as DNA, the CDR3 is TGCAGCGCGACCGGACAGGGTTACGATACGCAGTATTTT. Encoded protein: CSATGQGYDTQYF.

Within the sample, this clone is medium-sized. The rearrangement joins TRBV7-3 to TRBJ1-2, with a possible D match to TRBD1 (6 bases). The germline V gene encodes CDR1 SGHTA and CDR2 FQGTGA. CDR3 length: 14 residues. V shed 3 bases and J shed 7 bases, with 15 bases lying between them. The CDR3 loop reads CASSLDSGSGGYTF. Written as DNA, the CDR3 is TGTGCCAGCAGCTTGGACAGTGGGAGCGGTGGCTACACCTTC.

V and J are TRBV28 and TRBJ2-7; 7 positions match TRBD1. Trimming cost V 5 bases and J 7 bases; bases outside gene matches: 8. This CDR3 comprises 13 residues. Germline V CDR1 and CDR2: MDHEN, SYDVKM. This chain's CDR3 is CASSPPGQREQYF. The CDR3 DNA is TGTGCCAGCAGTCCACCGGGACAGCGGGAGCAGTACTTC.